Listed below are T cell receptor beta chains from one sample, sequenced in a study of blood T cell repertoires in COVID-19. TCRdb's copy holds only in-frame clones and misses some; the assay was immunoSEQ multiplex PCR. The sample has some 250,000 clones; more than 75% are singletons. What was sequenced was peripheral blood. The receptors derive from a woman in her twenties or thirties who had recovered from COVID-19. Both conserved end residues are part of each CDR3. D genes are given only for firm matches. Size is omitted from some rows. Given values are once, few, many or a class for expanded clones.

>TRBV5-1|.|TRBJ2-3|TRBD2
CASSTFSGGAEDTQYF
TGCGCCAGCAGCACCTTTAGCGGGGGGGCCGAGGATACGCAGTATTTT
>TRBV2|.|TRBJ2-6|.
CATQTGYSGANVLTF
TGTGCCACCCAGACAGGTTACTCTGGGGCCAACGTCCTGACTTTC
>TRBV19|.|TRBJ2-7|.
CASRGGPSYEQYF
TGTGCCAGCCGAGGGGGTCCTTCCTACGAGCAGTACTTC
>TRBV21-1|.|TRBJ1-3|.
CASSKGVGARNTIYF
TGTGCCAGCAGCAAAGGTGTAGGGGCGCGAAACACCATATATTTT
>TRBV7-6|few|TRBJ2-7|TRBD2
CASSLASSGGVPYEQYF
TGTGCCAGCAGCTTAGCGAGTAGCGGGGGGGTACCCTACGAGCAGTACTTC
>TRBV19|.|TRBJ1-1|.
CASSSDRMNTEAFF
TGTGCCAGTAGTTCGGACAGAATGAACACTGAAGCTTTCTTT
>TRBV5-1|.|TRBJ2-2|TRBD1
CASSTGAWGNTGELFF
TGCGCCAGCAGCACAGGGGCGTGGGGGAACACCGGGGAGCTGTTTTTT
>TRBV11-2|.|TRBJ1-1|TRBD1
CASSTNRGYTEAFF
TGTGCCAGCAGCACCAACAGGGGGTACACTGAAGCTTTCTTT
>TRBV5-1|once|TRBJ2-7|.
CASSPQAGSYEQYF
TGCGCCAGCAGCCCCCAGGCCGGATCCTACGAGCAGTACTTC
>TRBV5-6|.|TRBJ2-7|.
CASSSYRGGYEQYF
TGTGCCAGCAGCTCGTACAGGGGAGGTTACGAGCAGTACTTC
>TRBV14|.|TRBJ2-5|TRBD2
CASSLLAGEETQYF
TGTGCCAGCAGCCTGCTAGCGGGGGAAGAGACCCAGTACTTC
>TRBV27|once|TRBJ2-2|TRBD2
CASSLSLGLAYTGELFF
TGTGCCAGCAGTTTAAGTTTGGGACTAGCATACACCGGGGAGCTGTTTTTT
>TRBV7-3|once|TRBJ2-7|.
CASSLLSGYYEQYF
TGTGCCAGCAGCTTACTCTCAGGGTACTACGAGCAGTACTTC
>TRBV7-6|.|TRBJ2-1|TRBD2
CASSLVAGGPSGVNEQFF
TGTGCCAGCAGCTTAGTAGCGGGTGGTCCTAGCGGGGTCAATGAGCAGTTCTTC
>TRBV15|.|TRBJ1-2|TRBD1
CATSSRGQEFSGYTF
TGTGCCACCAGCAGCCGGGGACAGGAATTTAGCGGCTACACCTTC
>TRBV7-3|few|TRBJ2-1|TRBD2
CASSFFSGLYNEQFF
TGTGCCAGCAGCTTTTTTAGCGGGTTGTACAATGAGCAGTTCTTC
>TRBV12-3/TRBV12-4|.|TRBJ2-7|TRBD1
CASSPGQGEQYF
TGTGCCAGCAGCCCCGGACAGGGCGAGCAGTACTTC
>TRBV4-3|.|TRBJ2-3|.
CASSKGGDITDTQYF
TGCGCCAGCTCTAAGGGAGGGGACATCACAGATACGCAGTATTTT
>TRBV3-1/TRBV3-2|.|TRBJ1-1|TRBD1
CASSQRDRPEAFF
TGTGCCAGCAGCCAGAGGGACAGGCCTGAAGCTTTCTTT
>TRBV18|few|TRBJ2-5|TRBD2
CASSPSGGRQETQYF
TGTGCCAGCTCACCCTCGGGGGGGAGACAAGAGACCCAGTACTTC
>TRBV7-2|.|TRBJ2-3|TRBD1
CASTVTGIADTQYF
TGTGCCAGCACCGTGACAGGGATAGCAGATACGCAGTATTTT
>TRBV12-3/TRBV12-4|.|TRBJ1-1|.
CASGQGPEAFF
TGTGCCAGCGGCCAGGGCCCTGAAGCTTTCTTT
>TRBV4-2|.|TRBJ2-1|.
CASSRARTGGSSYNEQFF
TGTGCCAGCAGCAGAGCAAGAACCGGGGGTAGCTCCTACAATGAGCAGTTCTTC
>TRBV6-1|.|TRBJ1-1|.
CASSEAPVSGSTEAFF
TGTGCCAGCAGTGAAGCGCCGGTTTCGGGAAGCACTGAAGCTTTCTTT
>TRBV9|.|TRBJ2-3|.
CASSVGLVTDTQYF
TGTGCCAGCAGCGTAGGACTAGTCACAGATACGCAGTATTTT
>TRBV6-2/TRBV6-3|.|TRBJ1-5|TRBD1
CASSYLGTGVGNQPQHF
TGTGCCAGCAGTTACCTTGGGACAGGGGTAGGCAATCAGCCCCAGCATTTT
>TRBV6-5|.|TRBJ2-5|.
CASSLGLSGPETQYF
TGTGCCAGCAGTCTCGGTTTGTCAGGGCCGGAGACCCAGTACTTC
>TRBV6-5|.|TRBJ1-6|TRBD1
CASSRSGTGDSPLHF
TGTGCCAGCAGTAGATCCGGGACAGGTGATTCACCCCTCCACTTT
>TRBV9|.|TRBJ2-3|TRBD2
CASSAGRYTDTQYF
TGTGCCAGCAGCGCCGGGAGGTACACAGATACGCAGTATTTT
>TRBV5-4|.|TRBJ2-2|.
CASSLLTRRNTGELFF
TGTGCCAGCAGCTTATTGACGAGGAGGAACACCGGGGAGCTGTTTTTT
>TRBV6-5|.|TRBJ1-4|.
CASSYDLRRNEKLFF
TGTGCCAGCAGTTACGACCTAAGGCGGAATGAAAAACTGTTTTTT
>TRBV27|.|TRBJ2-7|.
CASTSTSYEQYF
TGTGCCAGCACTTCTACCTCCTACGAGCAGTACTTC
>TRBV11-2|.|TRBJ1-1|.
CASSLVYGGGTEAFF
TGTGCCAGCAGCTTAGTGTACGGGGGAGGCACTGAAGCTTTCTTT
>TRBV9|.|TRBJ1-3|TRBD1
CASSPQGQSSGNTIYF
TGTGCCAGCAGCCCCCAGGGACAGAGCTCTGGAAACACCATATATTTT
>TRBV4-3|once|TRBJ2-3|.
CASSQEFTGTTSTDTQYF
TGCGCCAGCAGCCAAGAATTTACGGGAACAACTAGCACAGATACGCAGTATTTT
>TRBV5-6|.|TRBJ1-4|TRBD1
CASSLRQGKLFF
TGTGCCAGCAGCTTGCGACAGGGGAAACTGTTTTTT
>TRBV9|.|TRBJ2-3|.
CASSLSTDTQYF
TGTGCCAGCAGCTTATCGACAGATACGCAGTATTTT
>TRBV6-5|.|TRBJ2-7|TRBD1
CASSNDRGSYEQYF
TGTGCCAGCAGTAATGACAGGGGATCCTACGAGCAGTACTTC
>TRBV5-6|.|TRBJ2-2|.
CASSLGRLVSGELFF
TGTGCCAGCAGCTTGGGTAGACTCGTGTCCGGGGAGCTGTTTTTT
>TRBV9|.|TRBJ2-3|TRBD2
CASSARTSRDTQYF
TGTGCCAGCAGCGCTCGGACTAGCAGAGATACGCAGTATTTT
>TRBV5-1|.|TRBJ2-2|.
CASTTMRGETGELFF
TGCGCCAGCACCACCATGCGGGGAGAAACCGGGGAGCTGTTTTTT
>TRBV25-1|.|TRBJ2-5|.
CASSTTSSQYF
TGTGCCAGCAGTACGACTAGTTCCCAGTACTTC
>TRBV5-3|.|TRBJ2-4|.
CARSLGRVAKNIQYF
TGTGCCAGAAGCTTGGGCAGGGTTGCCAAAAACATTCAGTACTTC
>TRBV12-3/TRBV12-4|.|TRBJ1-4|.
CASSFAGVEKLFF
TGTGCCAGCAGTTTCGCAGGGGTAGAAAAACTGTTTTTT
>TRBV29-1|.|TRBJ2-3|.
CSVGGYHTDTQYF
TGCAGCGTTGGAGGCTACCACACAGATACGCAGTATTTT
>TRBV3-1/TRBV3-2|.|TRBJ2-5|TRBD1
CASSQWGQGRMGETQYF
TGTGCCAGCAGCCAATGGGGACAGGGGAGAATGGGAGAGACCCAGTACTTC
>TRBV10-3|once|TRBJ2-1|.
CAISEYGGRNEQFF
TGTGCCATCAGTGAGTACGGGGGGCGGAATGAGCAGTTCTTC
>TRBV3-1/TRBV3-2|.|TRBJ2-3|TRBD2
CASARSLLAGGGADTQYF
TGTGCCAGCGCCCGCTCACTTTTGGCGGGGGGCGGGGCAGATACGCAGTATTTT
>TRBV29-1|once|TRBJ1-1|.
CSVVGGWGMNTEAFF
TGCAGCGTTGTTGGGGGGTGGGGAATGAACACTGAAGCTTTCTTT
>TRBV11-2|.|TRBJ1-3|TRBD1
CASSFLSPGTGSGNTIYF
TGTGCCAGCAGCTTCTTAAGTCCCGGGACAGGGTCTGGAAACACCATATATTTT
>TRBV6-5|.|TRBJ2-7|.
CASSYSRLLAGLQYF
TGTGCCAGCAGTTACTCGAGATTGTTGGCGGGTTTGCAGTACTTC
>TRBV7-9|.|TRBJ1-5|.
CASSLASGGIQPQHF
TGTGCCAGCAGCTTGGCGTCCGGAGGTATCCAGCCCCAGCATTTT
>TRBV13|few|TRBJ1-1|.
CASSLSVPNTEAFF
TGTGCCAGCAGCTTATCGGTACCGAACACTGAAGCTTTCTTT